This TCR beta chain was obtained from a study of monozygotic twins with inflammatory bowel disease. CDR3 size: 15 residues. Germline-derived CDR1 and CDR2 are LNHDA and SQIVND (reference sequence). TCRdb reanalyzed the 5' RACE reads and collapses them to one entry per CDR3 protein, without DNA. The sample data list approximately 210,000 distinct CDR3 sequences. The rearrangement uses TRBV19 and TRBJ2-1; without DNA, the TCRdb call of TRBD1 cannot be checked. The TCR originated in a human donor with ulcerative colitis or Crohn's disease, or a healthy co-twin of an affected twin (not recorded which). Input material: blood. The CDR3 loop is CASSTPGQGINEQFF. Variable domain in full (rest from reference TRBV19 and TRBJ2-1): DGGITQSPKYLFRKEGQNVTLSCEQNLNHDAMYWYRQDPGQGLRLIYYSQIVNDFQKGDIAEGYSVSREKKESFPLTVTSAQKNPTAFYLCASSTPGQGINEQFFGPGTRLTVL.